This TCR beta chain was retrieved from a study of T-cell reconstitution after alpha-beta-depleted transplantation in children. As regards this clonotype: Its cognate antigen is unknown.

The study's findings and limits: One year after transplant, T-cell counts and diversity came mostly from newly produced T cells.

The CDR3 covers 16 residues. The germline gives CDR1 SEHNR, CDR2 FQNEAQ (reference sequence). The trim removed 5 bases at V and 9 bases at J, leaving 15 bases unmatched. TCRbeta library construction was performed incorporating unique molecular identifiers. A single record per CDR3 protein comes from TCRdb applying MiXCR to the PCR reads. The sample records around 490,000 distinct CDR3 sequences, roughly an eighth being singletons. The source material was PBMCs, mostly from graft donor cells, sampled 180 days after TCRalphabeta/CD19-depleted stem cell transplant. The clonotype originates from a female patient under 10 years old who had a stem cell transplant for aplastic anemia, so the T cells may come from the graft donor. This chain uses TRBV7-9 with TRBJ2-1; 8 nucleotides line up with TRBD2. CDR3 sequence: CASSPRGLVEPLEQFF. CDR3 DNA sequence: TGTGCCAGCAGCCCCCGGGGACTAGTCGAACCTCTTGAGCAGTTCTTC.